One sample yielded the 27 T cell receptor beta chains listed below, sequenced in a study of T cell responses to AZD1222 COVID-19 vaccine (TCRdb year 2021). The time point label, as the study defines it: baseline before first vaccination. Library prep was done by the immunoSEQ multiplex PCR assay. TCRdb stores this immuneACCESS table with in-frame sequences only. Part of the clones is absent; in the studies checked, under half of the shortfall reflects unresolved V genes, and no reason is known for the rest. The sample includes about 96,000 clones, with approximately 90% observed a single time. The top ten constitute about 2.9% of the sample. This specimen consisted of peripheral blood, obtained on day 0 of AZD1222 vaccination. All receptors come from an adult in good health.

The rearrangement links TRBV5-6 to TRBJ2-7, with D tentatively TRBD1 or TRBD2 (7 bases each). Trimming shortened V by 1 base and J by 1 base, and 12 bases separated the two germline ends. The CDR3 sequence is 15 residues long. CDR1 is SGHDT and CDR2 is YYEEEE in the germline V gene. In DNA, the CDR3 is TGTGCCAGCAGCTTGAGCGGGACAGAATCCTACGAGCAGTACTTC. Translating it yields CASSLSGTESYEQYF.

This clone was detected only once. The chain recombines TRBV6-5 with TRBJ1-2; the D gene is possibly TRBD1 (5 bases). Trimming took 0 bases from V and 7 from J, leaving 18 bases between them. This CDR3 region has 16 residues. Germline values: CDR1 MNHEY, CDR2 SVGAGI. In DNA form, the CDR3 reads TGTGCCAGCAGTTACTCCTCAAACAGGAGCCCTACTGGCTACACCTTC. Translation: CASSYSSNRSPTGYTF.

This sequence joins TRBV24-1 and TRBJ2-2; D might be TRBD1 (5 bases). In germline, CDR1 is KGHDR, CDR2 SFDVKD. This CDR3 comprises 16 residues. Trimming stripped 2 bases from V and 5 bases from J, with 14 bases between. The CDR3 DNA sequence: TGTGCCACCAGTGATTATAGGAGACAGAGTACCGGGGAGCTGTTTTTT. It specifies CATSDYRRQSTGELFF.

The rearrangement links TRBV28 to TRBJ2-7, with D perhaps TRBD2 (5 bases). CDR1 and CDR2 from the germline V gene are MDHEN and SYDVKM. The CDR3 contains 14 residues. Trimming took off 6 bases at V and 3 bases at J, with 15 bases between the two ends. CDR3 protein: CASREGVANYEQYF. DNA of the CDR3: TGTGCCAGCAGGGAAGGCGTAGCGAACTACGAGCAGTACTTC.

The genes are TRBV3-1 (or the pseudogene TRBV3-2) and TRBJ2-7; 12 positions agree with TRBD2. Germline-derived CDR1 and CDR2 are LGHDT and YNNKEL (reference sequence). J gave up 6 bases and V 1 base, and 7 bases lay outside the gene matches. The CDR3 has 16 amino acids. The CDR3 DNA sequence: TGTGCCAGCAGCCAAGCCTTAGGACTAGCGGGATCCGAGCAGTACTTC. The encoded protein is CASSQALGLAGSEQYF.

V gene TRBV12-3 or TRBV12-4 combines with J gene TRBJ2-5; 8 bases are a match to TRBD2. The ends lost 5 bases at V and 5 bases at J; junction bases unmatched: 4. The CDR3 sequence is 13 residues long. DNA for the CDR3: TGTGCCAGCAGTCGTAGCGGGACGGAGACCCAGTACTTC. Translated, it gives CASSRSGTETQYF.

The genes are TRBV3-1 (or the pseudogene TRBV3-2) and TRBJ1-5, with D hard to call. V was shortened by 0 bases and J by 7 bases, with 16 bases between the two germline ends. Germline CDR1 is LGHDT and CDR2 is YNNKEL (reference sequence). The length of the CDR3 is 16 residues. The CDR3 DNA follows: TGTGCCAGCAGCCAAGAAGTGCGACGGCCGTGGCAGCCCCAGCATTTT. Protein sequence: CASSQEVRRPWQPQHF.

J is TRBJ1-5 and V is TRBV3-1 (or the pseudogene TRBV3-2), with a weak D call TRBD1 (5 bases). The CDR3 has 15 amino acids. The germline V and J ends were trimmed by 0 bases and 7 bases, with 13 bases remaining between them. Germline V gene data show CDR1 as LGHDT and CDR2 as YNNKEL (reference sequence). The chain's CDR3 is CASSQDGGSKQPQHF. CDR3 bases: TGTGCCAGCAGCCAAGATGGGGGGTCCAAGCAGCCCCAGCATTTT.

This chain joins TRBV2 and TRBJ1-5; D possibly corresponds to TRBD1 (6 bases). The CDR3 consists of 14 residues. Trimming removed 7 bases at V and 4 bases at J, with 14 bases between. Germline loops: CDR1 SNHLY, CDR2 FYNNEI. CDR3 nucleotides: TGTGCCAGCAATAGGGACACGGGGAATCAGCCCCAGCATTTT. Residues: CASNRDTGNQPQHF.

The chain carries TRBV19 and TRBJ1-2; D uncertain. The CDR3 sequence is 16 residues long. Germline lookup yields CDR1 LNHDA and CDR2 SQIVND (reference sequence). V gave up 4 bases and J gave up 0 bases, with 15 bases separating them. This CDR3 is CASSKVATRTNYGYTF. The CDR3 DNA reads as TGTGCCAGTAGTAAGGTTGCGACACGAACTAACTATGGCTACACCTTC.

J is TRBJ2-3 and V is TRBV6-4, with 11 bases fitting TRBD2. V was pared by 6 bases and J by 1 base, with 3 bases of the junction left unmatched. Germline V lookup: CDR1 MRHNA, CDR2 SNTAGT. There are 15 residues in the CDR3. CDR3 protein: CASSLAGGGTDTQYF. CDR3 DNA sequence: TGTGCCAGCAGCTTAGCGGGAGGGGGCACAGATACGCAGTATTTT.

The rearrangement uses TRBV6-4 and TRBJ2-1; 7 nucleotides agree with TRBD2. The CDR3 is 14 residues long. Germline CDR1 and CDR2: MRHNA and SNTAGT. J lost 3 bases, V lost 5 bases, and 4 bases had no gene match. Here the CDR3 reads CASSPGGSYNEQFF. CDR3 nucleotides: TGTGCCAGCAGTCCTGGCGGGAGCTACAATGAGCAGTTCTTC.

The chain recombines TRBV11-3 with TRBJ2-7; TRBD1 is a possible D gene (6 bases). The V gene's germline CDR1 is SGHNT and CDR2 YENEEA. V shed 5 bases and J shed 4 bases, with 18 bases lying between them. This CDR3 comprises 15 residues. For the CDR3, the DNA is TGTGCCAGCAGCCCAGGGGCCCTCTCCGGATACGAGCAGTACTTC. This encodes CASSPGALSGYEQYF. Full variable domain (missing parts from reference TRBV11-3 and TRBJ2-7): EAGVVQSPRYKIIEKKQPVAFWCNPISGHNTLYWYLQNLGQGPELLIRYENEEAVDDSQLPKDRFSAERLKGVDSTLKIQPAELGDSAVYLCASSPGALSGYEQYFGPGTRLTVT.

V usage is TRBV28 and J usage is TRBJ2-7, with 9 bases that match TRBD2. The germline V gene has CDR1 MDHEN and CDR2 SYDVKM. The ends lost 3 bases at V and 2 bases at J; junction bases unmatched: 5. CDR3 length: 15 residues. CDR3 protein: CASSFSAGGTYEQYF. The CDR3, as DNA: TGTGCCAGCAGTTTCTCAGCGGGGGGAACCTACGAGCAGTACTTC.

The rearrangement links TRBV5-6 to TRBJ2-2; either TRBD1 or TRBD2 may fit D (6 bases each). Between the trimmed V and J ends, which lost 1 base and 6 bases, there was a span of 13 bases. Germline lookup yields CDR1 SGHDT and CDR2 YYEEEE. The CDR3 loop spans 15 amino acids. CDR3 protein: CASSLLGGKAGELFF. CDR3 bases: TGTGCCAGCAGCTTGCTCGGGGGCAAGGCCGGGGAGCTGTTTTTT.

The chain has TRBV9 and TRBJ2-1; 10 bases are shared with TRBD1. J lost 2 bases, V lost 5 bases, and 4 bases had no gene match. Germline V gene lookup returns CDR1 SGDLS and CDR2 YYNGEE. The CDR3 has 15 amino acids. The CDR3 region is CASSGGTGAYNEQFF. In nucleotides, the CDR3 is TGTGCCAGCAGTGGGGGGACAGGGGCCTACAATGAGCAGTTCTTC.

The chain couples TRBV27 to TRBJ1-6; tentative D call: TRBD1 (6 bases). Germline V gene lookup returns CDR1 MNHEY and CDR2 SMNVEV (reference sequence). Trimming stripped 5 bases from V and 9 bases from J, with 17 bases between. This CDR3 contains 15 residues. The CDR3 DNA is TGTGCCAGCAGTCAGGGGACATTTTTCGCTTCACCCCTCCACTTT. Protein: CASSQGTFFASPLHF.

This chain joins TRBV11-1 and TRBJ1-5, with a weak D call TRBD1 (6 bases). Trimming left V 1 base short and J 6 bases short, with 7 bases between. CDR3 size: 13 residues. Germline V gives CDR1 SGHAT, CDR2 FQDESV (reference sequence). The CDR3 here is CASSLEGGQPQHF. In nucleotides, the CDR3 is TGTGCCAGCAGCTTAGAAGGGGGTCAGCCCCAGCATTTT.

This chain links TRBV9 with TRBJ1-1; D gene ambiguous. This CDR3 has 14 residues. The germline CDR1 and CDR2 sequences are SGDLS and YYNGEE. The V gene lost 0 bases and the J gene lost 5 bases, with 11 bases spanning the gap. The CDR3 is CASSVVPGPTEAFF. The CDR3, as DNA: TGTGCCAGCAGCGTAGTCCCAGGACCGACTGAAGCTTTCTTT.

This sequence joins TRBV19 and TRBJ2-2; 10 bases are shared with TRBD2. Trimming cost V 10 bases and J 1 base; bases outside gene matches: 9. The CDR3 has 16 residues. Germline V CDR1 and CDR2: LNHDA, SQIVND (reference sequence). Here the CDR3 DNA reads TGTGCCACCAAACAGCGGACTAGCGGGAACACCGGGGAGCTGTTTTTT. Its protein product is CATKQRTSGNTGELFF. Looking up the rest from reference TRBV19 and TRBJ2-2 gives the full variable domain: DGGITQSPKYLFRKEGQNVTLSCEQNLNHDAMYWYRQDPGQGLRLIYYSQIVNDFQKGDIAEGYSVSREKKESFPLTVTSAQKNPTAFYLCATKQRTSGNTGELFFGEGSRLTVL.

This chain joins TRBV5-1 and TRBJ2-7, with TRBD1 matching over 7 bases. CDR3 length equals 13 residues. CDR1 and CDR2 from the germline V gene are SGHRS and YFSETQ. With V trimmed by 4 bases and J by 3 bases, 4 bases remained unmatched. The CDR3 sequence: CASSQGQSYEQYF. The CDR3 coding sequence is TGCGCCAGCAGCCAGGGACAGAGCTACGAGCAGTACTTC.

The V call is TRBV28, the J call TRBJ2-1; 10 bases are a match to TRBD1. CDR3 length: 16 residues. Trimming took 5 bases from V and 6 from J; bases not matched to a gene: 10. Per the germline V gene, CDR1 is MDHEN and CDR2 is SYDVKM. CDR3 nucleotide sequence: TGTGCCAGCAGTCCGATATGGGACAGGGGTAGCAATGAGCAGTTCTTC. It encodes CASSPIWDRGSNEQFF.

The chain carries TRBV3-1 (or the pseudogene TRBV3-2) and TRBJ1-5; D call uncertain. Germline V gives CDR1 LGHDT, CDR2 YNNKEL (reference sequence). Trimming removed 0 bases at V and 5 bases at J, with 8 bases between. The CDR3 is made up of 14 amino acids. The CDR3 sequence: CASSQDRGYQPQHF. CDR3 coding DNA: TGTGCCAGCAGCCAAGATCGAGGGTATCAGCCCCAGCATTTT.

The rearrangement links TRBV7-2 to TRBJ1-3; no reliable D call. This CDR3 contains 16 residues. From germline, CDR1 is SGHTA and CDR2 FQGNSA. V gave up 0 bases and J gave up 0 bases, with 9 bases separating them. The DNA of the CDR3 is TGTGCCAGCAGCTTAGCGGACGGCTCCTCTGGAAACACCATATATTTT. This sequence encodes CASSLADGSSGNTIYF.

This rearrangement joins TRBV4-1 to TRBJ2-1, with D perhaps TRBD1 (5 bases). CDR1 MGHRA and CDR2 YSYEKL come from the germline V gene. V lost 1 base and J 6 bases, leaving 16 bases between the germline ends. CDR3 length equals 16 residues. CDR3 bases: TGCGCCAGCAGCCAAGTTCACCCCTTAGGGGTCAATGAGCAGTTCTTC. Its protein product is CASSQVHPLGVNEQFF.

The chain links TRBV30 to TRBJ1-5; D remains ambiguous. The CDR3 is 13 residues long. Germline lookup yields CDR1 GTSNPN and CDR2 SVGIG (reference sequence). V lost 6 bases, J lost 3 bases, and 12 bases lay in between. CDR3 coding DNA: TGTGCCTGCACAGAAGACGCCAATCAGCCCCAGCATTTT. Protein: CACTEDANQPQHF.

The rearrangement uses TRBV11-2 and TRBJ1-5; D is undetermined. Germline V CDR1 and CDR2: SGHAT, FQNNGV. The CDR3 is made up of 13 amino acids. Trimming took off 2 bases at V and 5 bases at J, with 7 bases between the two ends. CDR3 loop: CASSLLGDQPQHF. The CDR3, as DNA: TGTGCCAGCAGCTTACTCGGGGATCAGCCCCAGCATTTT.